A single sample gave rise to the 20 T cell receptor beta chains below, sequenced in a study of CD8 T cells in Susac syndrome (dated by TCRdb to between 2018 and 2021). Libraries were prepared through the immunoSEQ multiplex PCR assay. RNA was extracted using the RNeasy kit, and roughly 0.45 to 1 microgram was reverse transcribed with random hexamers. In TCRdb, the public reads were trimmed at Q25 with fastp and aligned with MiXCR, with productive beta chains retained. Rows are combined by CDR3 protein, so each entry shows the most common genes and DNA. For this sample the table gives about 120,000 distinct CDR3 sequences, of which about 93% were detected only once. The top ten constitute over 0.12% of the sample. What was sequenced was CD4+ T cells from PBMCs. These receptors all stem from a human donor in good health.

DNA of the CDR3: TGCGCCAGCAGCTTGATCGTCGCGGGGCGAGGGGCCAACGTCCTGACTTTC. Its translation: CASSLIVAGRGANVLTF. The chain is built from TRBV5-1 and TRBJ2-6, with a possible D match to TRBD2 (6 bases). This CDR3 has 17 residues. Germline-derived CDR1 and CDR2 are SGHRS and YFSETQ. V lost 1 base and J 4 bases, leaving 15 bases between the germline ends.

J is TRBJ1-1 and V is TRBV5-1; D is uncertain. V dropped 2 bases and J dropped 0 bases, with 14 bases sitting between them. The CDR3 is 16 residues long. The germline V gene has CDR1 SGHRS and CDR2 YFSETQ. Written as DNA, the CDR3 is TGCGCCAGCAGCTTCGGCCTTAGGGTGTTGAACACTGAAGCTTTCTTT. Translated: CASSFGLRVLNTEAFF.

This clonotype is a singleton in its sample. This chain links TRBV6-2 or TRBV6-3 with TRBJ1-5; no definite D call. Germline V gives CDR1 MNHEY, CDR2 SVGEGT. CDR3 length equals 12 residues. Trimming stripped 10 bases from V and 5 bases from J, with 12 bases between. The CDR3 reads CATTTGDQPQHF. The DNA of the CDR3 is TGTGCCACCACGACCGGAGATCAGCCCCAGCATTTT.

V and J are TRBV30 and TRBJ2-2, with D perhaps matching TRBD1 or TRBD2 (5 bases each). Germline lookup yields CDR1 GTSNPN and CDR2 SVGIG (reference sequence). This CDR3 has 13 residues. V shed 4 bases and J shed 2 bases, with 8 bases lying between them. The CDR3 nucleotides are TGTGCCTGGACCCGGGGCAACACCGGGGAGCTGTTTTTT. As protein: CAWTRGNTGELFF.

The V gene is TRBV6-2 or TRBV6-3, the J gene TRBJ1-3; maybe TRBD1 (5 bases). The CDR3 has 14 amino acids. Trimming removed 8 bases at V and 1 base at J, with 12 bases between. Germline loops: CDR1 MNHEY, CDR2 SVGEGT. The CDR3 DNA reads TGTGCCAGCTCCGGGACGACTTCTGGAAACACCATATATTTT. It is translated as CASSGTTSGNTIYF.

The rearrangement joins TRBV12-3 or TRBV12-4 to TRBJ2-1, with 12 bases aligning to TRBD2. This CDR3 is 13 amino acids long. J was trimmed by 10 bases and V by 7 bases; bases with no gene match: 5. CDR3 bases: TGTGCCAGCATCGGACTAGCGGGGACGGAGCAGTTCTTC. As protein: CASIGLAGTEQFF.

V gene TRBV6-6 combines with J gene TRBJ2-1, with no clear D. V shed 6 bases and J shed 7 bases, with 13 bases lying between them. CDR1 is MNHNY and CDR2 is SVGAGI in the germline V gene (reference sequence). The CDR3 runs 13 residues. The CDR3 DNA follows: TGTGCCAGCAGCCACAACGTGCGGAATGAGCAGTTCTTC. Amino acids: CASSHNVRNEQFF.

This clonotype was detected once. CDR3 region: CASSRGQNYGYTF. CDR3 in DNA: TGTGCCAGCAGCCGGGGACAGAACTATGGCTACACCTTC. The gene calls are TRBV5-6 and TRBJ1-2, with 7 positions matching TRBD1. The CDR3 spans 13 residues. The junction had 2 bases not matched to a gene; V was cut back by 4 bases and J by 2 bases. Germline assignment: CDR1 SGHDT and CDR2 YYEEEE.

CDR3 sequence: CASSALQGAGDTQYF. CDR3 DNA sequence: TGTGCCAGCAGTGCCCTTCAGGGGGCGGGAGATACGCAGTATTTT. J is TRBJ2-3 and V is TRBV28; 8 nucleotides agree with TRBD1. CDR3 length: 15 amino acids. The V gene end was trimmed by 5 bases and the J gene end by 5 bases; junction bases not matched to a gene: 9. Germline-derived CDR1 and CDR2 are MDHEN and SYDVKM.

The rearrangement uses TRBV27 and TRBJ2-1, with a tentative D call TRBD2 (5 bases). Germline V gives CDR1 MNHEY, CDR2 SMNVEV (reference sequence). The CDR3 is made up of 13 amino acids. V shed 7 bases and J shed 3 bases, with 10 bases lying between them. CDR3 nucleotides: TGTGCCAGCACCGCTAGCAGCTACAATGAGCAGTTCTTC. This sequence encodes CASTASSYNEQFF.

V and J are TRBV27 and TRBJ2-7; no definite D call. Germline CDR1 and CDR2: MNHEY and SMNVEV (reference sequence). The CDR3 runs to 17 residues. V shed 5 bases and J shed 4 bases, with 24 bases lying between them. CDR3 bases: TGTGCCAGCAGTCCATTAGGTCCCGACACCAATCGATACGAGCAGTACTTC. It specifies CASSPLGPDTNRYEQYF.

The chain carries TRBV21-1 and TRBJ2-1. TRBV21-1 constitutes a pseudogene. The CDR3 contains 16 residues. CDR3 loop: CASSKAQREPYNEQFF. CDR3 DNA sequence: TGTGCCAGCAGCAAAGCTCAGCGGGAGCCATACAATGAGCAGTTCTTC.

The table lists this clonotype with a count of one. The chain has TRBV7-2 and TRBJ2-7; a possible D gene is TRBD2 (5 bases). Germline loops: CDR1 SGHTA, CDR2 FQGNSA. The CDR3 spans 13 residues. V shed 5 bases and J shed 2 bases, with 10 bases lying between them. The CDR3 here is CASSRGGAYEQYF. The CDR3, as DNA: TGTGCCAGCAGCCGGGGTGGAGCCTACGAGCAGTACTTC.

The chain uses TRBV12-3 or TRBV12-4 and TRBJ1-1; 10 bases map to TRBD1. With 5 bases clipped from V and 7 bases from J, the junction kept 10 bases outside the gene matches. This CDR3 has 15 residues. The CDR3 DNA reads TGTGCCAGCAGTACCGGAGACAGGGGGCTTGGTGAAGCTTTCTTT. This codes for CASSTGDRGLGEAFF.

The chain uses TRBV12-3 or TRBV12-4 and TRBJ2-7; D possibly corresponds to TRBD1 (5 bases). Trimming left V 3 bases short and J 0 bases short, with 9 bases between. The CDR3 sequence is 14 residues long. CDR3: CASSFARVSYEQYF. The CDR3 bases are TGTGCCAGCAGTTTTGCCAGGGTCTCCTACGAGCAGTACTTC.

The chain joins TRBV9 to TRBJ2-7; 9 bases are a match to TRBD1. The CDR3 loop spans 14 amino acids. Per the germline V gene, CDR1 is SGDLS and CDR2 is YYNGEE. The junction had 4 bases not matched to a gene; V was cut back by 3 bases and J by 3 bases. The CDR3 is CASSGDREDYEQYF. Written as DNA, the CDR3 is TGTGCCAGCAGCGGGGACAGGGAGGACTACGAGCAGTACTTC.

V gene TRBV5-5 combines with J gene TRBJ1-5; possible D gene TRBD1, 5 bases. The CDR3 totals 12 residues. Trimming left V 4 bases short and J 6 bases short, with 8 bases between. The germline CDR1 and CDR2 sequences are SGHKS and YYEKEE (reference sequence). The CDR3 region is CASSTGGQPQHF. The CDR3 coding sequence is TGTGCCAGCAGCACGGGGGGTCAGCCCCAGCATTTT.

The J gene is TRBJ2-1, the V gene TRBV9, with TRBD2 identical over 12 bases. This CDR3 spans 16 amino acids. Germline V CDR1 and CDR2: SGDLS, YYNGEE. V lost 4 bases, J lost 5 bases, and 7 bases stayed unmatched. The CDR3 bases are TGTGCCAGCAGCACCCTAGCGGGAGGGCGGAACAATGAGCAGTTCTTC. Its protein product is CASSTLAGGRNNEQFF.

The sample holds one count of this clonotype. The chain combines TRBV7-2 with TRBJ1-2; TRBD1 agrees at 7 bases. CDR1 SGHTA and CDR2 FQGNSA come from the germline V gene. V shed 2 bases and J 2 bases; nucleotides not matched to a gene: 5. This CDR3 spans 15 amino acids. CDR3 sequence reads: CASSLPPTGNYGYTF. The CDR3 nucleotides are TGTGCCAGCAGCTTACCGCCGACAGGGAACTATGGCTACACCTTC.

The chain is built from TRBV20-1 and TRBJ2-7; D is undetermined. Trimming pared 0 bases from V and 0 bases from J, leaving 9 bases between. Germline lookup yields CDR1 DFQATT and CDR2 SNEGSKA (reference sequence). There are 14 residues in the CDR3. In nucleotides, the CDR3 is TGCAGTGCTAGAGATCGCGGCATCTCCTACGAGCAGTACTTC. It yields the protein CSARDRGISYEQYF.